Each of the 26 T cell receptor beta chains below was sequenced from the same sample in a study of CD8 T cells in Susac syndrome. Random hexamers primed reverse transcription of about 0.45 to 1 ug RNA. TCRdb itself ran the immunoSEQ multiplex PCR reads through MiXCR, one entry per CDR3 protein. The repertoire holds a few hundred thousand distinct CDR3 sequences, with approximately 85% as singletons. The sequenced sample was CD8+ T cells from PBMCs. The receptors derive from a human donor with multiple sclerosis.

This chain connects TRBV20-1 to TRBJ2-3; D is unresolved. This CDR3 comprises 15 residues. The germline V gene has CDR1 DFQATT and CDR2 SNEGSKA (reference sequence). Between the trimmed V and J ends, which lost 3 bases and 1 base, there was a span of 14 bases. The CDR3 region has the DNA TGCAGTGCTAGTTATTTGGATGTAGGCACAGATACGCAGTATTTT. Its protein is CSASYLDVGTDTQYF.

This rearrangement joins TRBV28 to TRBJ2-5; TRBD2 might be the D (5 bases). Germline loops: CDR1 MDHEN, CDR2 SYDVKM. V shed 7 bases and J shed 2 bases, with 14 bases lying between them. This CDR3 is 14 amino acids long. The chain's CDR3 is CASTGGDPQETQYF. CDR3 nucleotides: TGTGCCAGCACCGGAGGTGACCCTCAAGAGACCCAGTACTTC.

The chain couples TRBV7-9 to TRBJ2-7; D remains unclear. V was pared by 5 bases and J by 3 bases, with 11 bases between. This CDR3 has 13 residues. Germline CDR1 reads SEHNR; CDR2 reads FQNEAQ (reference sequence). CDR3 nucleotide sequence: TGTGCCAGCAGCGCAGAACACCACTACGAGCAGTACTTC. The encoded protein is CASSAEHHYEQYF.

The chain uses TRBV4-1 and TRBJ2-7; D may be TRBD1 or TRBD2 (5 bases each). Germline values: CDR1 MGHRA, CDR2 YSYEKL. The CDR3 covers 17 residues. Trimming cost V 1 base and J 3 bases, with 19 bases left between them. CDR3 DNA: TGCGCCAGCAGCCAAGGCGAGCAGGGAGTCCCTCTCTACGAGCAGTACTTC. It codes for CASSQGEQGVPLYEQYF.

This chain uses TRBV6-1 with TRBJ2-7, with 11 bases matching TRBD2. Trimming cost V 6 bases and J 2 bases; bases outside gene matches: 15. Germline V gene sequence: CDR1 MNHNS, CDR2 SASEGT. This CDR3 comprises 18 residues. CDR3 amino acids: CASSEFGQTSGAAYEQYF. CDR3 sequence (DNA): TGTGCCAGCAGCGAATTCGGCCAGACTAGCGGGGCTGCCTACGAGCAGTACTTC.

The rearrangement uses TRBV2 and TRBJ2-1; D uncertain. Germline V CDR1 and CDR2: SNHLY, FYNNEI. V shed 3 bases and J shed 1 base, with 13 bases lying between them. This CDR3 is built from 16 residues. The CDR3 sequence: CASSEVGSLSYNEQFF. The CDR3 DNA follows: TGTGCCAGCAGTGAGGTGGGGTCGCTATCCTACAATGAGCAGTTCTTC.

This clonotype was detected a few times. The chain joins TRBV10-3 to TRBJ2-7, with D possibly being TRBD2 (6 bases). Germline CDR1 is ENHRY and CDR2 is SYGVKD. The CDR3 is 14 amino acids. V dropped 7 bases and J dropped 5 bases, with 18 bases sitting between them. CDR3 residues: CAITASRGKNEQYF. CDR3 bases: TGTGCCATCACCGCGAGTCGGGGGAAGAACGAGCAGTACTTC.

The CDR3 loop reads CAWSVRRETQYF. The CDR3 nucleotides read TGTGCCTGGAGTGTACGTCGGGAGACCCAGTACTTC. The rearrangement joins TRBV30 to TRBJ2-5; D is ambiguous. Trimming stripped 0 bases from V and 5 bases from J, with 7 bases between. CDR1 and CDR2 (germline): GTSNPN, SVGIG (reference sequence). This CDR3 contains 12 residues.

This clonotype was detected a few times. The chain couples TRBV11-2 to TRBJ2-4; D is uncertain. The CDR3 runs to 16 residues. Germline V gives CDR1 SGHAT, CDR2 FQNNGV. V lost 1 base and J 0 bases, leaving 10 bases between the germline ends. The CDR3 DNA reads as TGTGCCAGCAGCTTAGTATCCGGCCTAGCCAAAAACATTCAGTACTTC. Amino acid sequence: CASSLVSGLAKNIQYF. The whole variable domain, remainder taken from reference TRBV11-2 and TRBJ2-4, is EAGVAQSPRYKIIEKRQSVAFWCNPISGHATLYWYQQILGQGPKLLIQFQNNGVVDDSQLPKDRFSAERLKGVDSTLKIQPAKLEDSAVYLCASSLVSGLAKNIQYFGAGTRLSVL.

The rearrangement links TRBV28 to TRBJ1-1; D remains unclear. CDR3 length: 13 residues. Between the trimmed V and J ends, which lost 5 bases and 0 bases, there was a span of 7 bases. CDR1 is MDHEN and CDR2 is SYDVKM in the germline V gene. The CDR3 nucleotides are TGTGCCAGCAGTGTGGCCCTGAACACTGAAGCTTTCTTT. This sequence encodes CASSVALNTEAFF.

V and J are TRBV30 and TRBJ1-1; D unresolved. The CDR3 covers 13 residues. The ends were cut back, 2 bases at V and 1 base at J, with 8 bases in the middle. Germline assignment: CDR1 GTSNPN and CDR2 SVGIG (reference sequence). CDR3 bases: TGTGCCTGGAGTTTAACAGAGAACACTGAAGCTTTCTTT. Translating it yields CAWSLTENTEAFF.

The genes are TRBV3-1 and TRBJ2-2; perhaps TRBD1 as D (5 bases). CDR1 and CDR2 from the germline V gene are LGHDT and YNNKEL (reference sequence). This CDR3 is built from 17 residues. Trimming cost V 8 bases and J 5 bases, with 24 bases left between them. In DNA, the CDR3 is TGTGCCAGCGGACACGACATCACGACCGGATTGACCGGGGAGCTGTTTTTT. This gives the protein CASGHDITTGLTGELFF. Full variable domain (rest looked up from reference TRBV3-1 and TRBJ2-2): DTAVSQTPKYLVTQMGNDKSIKCEQNLGHDTMYWYKQDSKKFLKIMFSYNNKELIINETVPNRFSPKSPDKAHLNLHINSLELGDSAVYFCASGHDITTGLTGELFFGEGSRLTVL.

The chain combines TRBV9 with TRBJ2-7; 7 nucleotides agree with TRBD2. J was trimmed by 6 bases and V by 3 bases; bases with no gene match: 6. Germline loops: CDR1 SGDLS, CDR2 YYNGEE. CDR3 size: 13 residues. The CDR3 DNA reads as TGTGCCAGCAGCGGTCCCCAGCGGGGCGAGCAGTACTTC. Residues: CASSGPQRGEQYF.

This chain joins TRBV9 and TRBJ1-3, with TRBD1 as a possible D gene (5 bases). The V gene's germline CDR1 is SGDLS and CDR2 YYNGEE. V dropped 7 bases and J dropped 16 bases, with 18 bases sitting between them. CDR3 size: 11 residues. The CDR3 is CASGPQGLRYF. In DNA, the CDR3 is TGTGCCAGCGGCCCTCAGGGTCTCAGGTATTTT.

The chain employs TRBV11-2 and TRBJ2-7; D possibly corresponds to TRBD1 (6 bases). The length of the CDR3 is 14 residues. The V gene's germline CDR1 is SGHAT and CDR2 FQNNGV. Trimming took 1 base from V and 2 from J, leaving 9 bases between them. The CDR3 DNA reads as TGTGCCAGCAGCTTAGGCCCAGGGGCCTACGAGCAGTACTTC. It is translated as CASSLGPGAYEQYF.

This rearrangement joins TRBV27 to TRBJ1-5; 7 nucleotides agree with TRBD1. Germline V gene sequence: CDR1 MNHEY, CDR2 SMNVEV (reference sequence). The V segment lost 5 bases and the J segment 6 bases; nucleotides outside the gene matches: 13. The CDR3 loop spans 16 amino acids. The CDR3 protein is CASSTIDRVGGQPQHF. The CDR3 bases are TGTGCCAGCAGTACCATAGACAGGGTAGGCGGTCAGCCCCAGCATTTT.

This rearrangement joins TRBV27 to TRBJ1-3, with TRBD1 matching 9 bases. There are 17 residues in the CDR3. The V gene end was trimmed by 2 bases and the J gene end by 0 bases; junction bases not matched to a gene: 5. CDR1 is MNHEY and CDR2 is SMNVEV in the germline V gene (reference sequence). The CDR3 DNA sequence: TGTGCCAGCAGTTTAAAGGGACAGGGATTCTCTGGAAACACCATATATTTT. Translating gives CASSLKGQGFSGNTIYF.

The gene calls are TRBV19 and TRBJ2-7; 8 bases fit TRBD1. Germline CDR1 is LNHDA and CDR2 is SQIVND (reference sequence). CDR3 length: 17 residues. Trimming cost V 1 base and J 3 bases; bases outside gene matches: 11. CDR3 coding DNA: TGTGCCAGTAGTATAGGCTTAATGGGGACAGGAAACTACGAGCAGTACTTC. Amino acids: CASSIGLMGTGNYEQYF.

The J gene is TRBJ1-1, the V gene TRBV11-1; the match to TRBD1 covers 9 bases. The trim removed 5 bases at V and 1 base at J, leaving 20 bases unmatched. Germline V gives CDR1 SGHAT, CDR2 FQDESV (reference sequence). This CDR3 is built from 20 residues. The CDR3 here is CASSSPRDREFFNANTEAFF. The CDR3 DNA reads as TGTGCCAGCAGCAGCCCCCGGGACAGGGAATTTTTTAACGCGAACACTGAAGCTTTCTTT.

The chain has TRBV27 and TRBJ1-1; no firm D call. Trimming took 6 bases from V and 0 from J, leaving 14 bases between them. Germline values: CDR1 MNHEY, CDR2 SMNVEV (reference sequence). The CDR3 sequence is 15 residues long. CDR3 sequence reads: CASSLRGPVNTEAFF. The DNA for the CDR3 is TGTGCCAGCAGCCTCCGCGGTCCCGTGAACACTGAAGCTTTCTTT.

This chain joins TRBV9 and TRBJ1-2, with D hard to call. This CDR3 has 14 amino acids. In germline, CDR1 is SGDLS, CDR2 YYNGEE. The V and J ends lost 5 bases and 2 bases respectively, with 13 bases between them. CDR3 in amino acids: CASRESKGNYGYTF. The CDR3 nucleotides read TGTGCCAGCAGGGAGTCTAAGGGCAACTATGGCTACACCTTC.

This chain connects TRBV2 to TRBJ1-1; 7 nucleotides line up with TRBD1. The CDR3 has 14 amino acids. The V segment lost 2 bases and the J segment 5 bases; nucleotides outside the gene matches: 5. Germline V gene sequence: CDR1 SNHLY, CDR2 FYNNEI. The CDR3, as DNA: TGTGCCAGCAGTGAACTCCAGGGGGGGACTGAAGCTTTCTTT. It encodes CASSELQGGTEAFF.

The rearrangement links TRBV9 to TRBJ2-2; D is unclear. V was shortened by 3 bases and J by 5 bases, with 11 bases between the two germline ends. Germline CDR1 SGDLS, CDR2 YYNGEE. The CDR3 runs to 14 residues. The CDR3 DNA reads as TGTGCCAGCAGCGAGGCGACGCGGACCGGGGAGCTGTTTTTT. Its translation is CASSEATRTGELFF. The entire variable domain, with the rest obtained from reference TRBV9 and TRBJ2-2, is as follows: DSGVTQTPKHLITATGQRVTLRCSPRSGDLSVYWYQQSLDQGLQFLIQYYNGEERAKGNILERFSAQQFPDLHSELNLSSLELGDSALYFCASSEATRTGELFFGEGSRLTVL.

The chain recombines TRBV27 with TRBJ2-7; 9 bases agree with TRBD1. Trimming removed 3 bases from V and 2 bases from J; junction bases left unmatched: 11. CDR1 and CDR2 from the germline V gene are MNHEY and SMNVEV (reference sequence). CDR3 size: 17 residues. CDR3 loop: CASSFSPPTGGAYEQYF. The CDR3 region has the DNA TGTGCCAGCAGTTTCTCCCCCCCGACAGGGGGGGCCTACGAGCAGTACTTC.

This clonotype was counted a few times. CDR3 in amino acids: CAWSPGTGSYEQYF. DNA for the CDR3: TGTGCCTGGAGTCCCGGGACAGGGAGTTACGAGCAGTACTTC. V is TRBV30 and J is TRBJ2-7; 9 nucleotides agree with TRBD1. The junction had 6 bases not matched to a gene; V was cut back by 2 bases and J by 4 bases. The germline V gene encodes CDR1 GTSNPN and CDR2 SVGIG (reference sequence). The CDR3 covers 14 residues. The full variable domain, its missing parts supplied by reference TRBV30 and TRBJ2-7, is SQTIHQWPATLVQPVGSPLSLECTVEGTSNPNLYWYRQAAGRGLQLLFYSVGIGQISSEVPQNLSASRPQDRQFILSSKKLLLSDSGFYLCAWSPGTGSYEQYFGPGTRLTVT.

V and J are TRBV5-8 and TRBJ2-7; D remains unclear. Between the trimmed V and J ends, which lost 0 bases and 2 bases, there was a span of 6 bases. CDR1 is SGHTS, CDR2 YDEGEE, per germline. This CDR3 is built from 13 residues. The CDR3 is CASSLESAYEQYF. CDR3 coding DNA: TGTGCCAGCAGCTTGGAGTCGGCCTACGAGCAGTACTTC. Together with reference TRBV5-8 and TRBJ2-7, the CDR3 gives the full variable domain: EAGVTQSPTHLIKTRGQQATLRCSPISGHTSVYWYQQALGLGLQFLLWYDEGEERNRGNFPPRFSGRQFPNYSSELNVNALELEDSALYLCASSLESAYEQYFGPGTRLTVT.